This is a list of T cell receptor beta chains from one sample in a study of a mutant IDH1 vaccine in newly diagnosed glioma. No antigen has been assigned to these receptors. Profiling relied on immunoSEQ multiplex PCR, and the TCRdb table lists in-frame clones only, not all of them. Found here are more than 30,000 clones, 89% of them singletons; the top ten hold 2% to 2.5%. The specimen was PBMCs, collected from a glioma patient whose treatment included an IDH1 peptide vaccine. The source is a man aged 35-49 years with glioma. The conserved cysteine and the conserved F or W are not part of the CDR3 here.

cdr3_aa j_call v_call
ASRLDLLGETQY TRBJ2-5 TRBV5-4
ASSLDPGGAETQY TRBJ2-5 TRBV11-2
ASNNPGQGRNQPQH TRBJ1-5 TRBV19
ASSPGRNPYGYT TRBJ1-2 TRBV5-6
ASSWTGQGASELF TRBJ1-4 TRBV5-1
ASSILGQGDYGYT TRBJ1-2 TRBV19
ASSLAGGLNTEAF TRBJ1-1 TRBV5-1
ASSQGGPSYNEQF TRBJ2-1 TRBV4-2
ASSQAPTGGNSPLH TRBJ1-6 TRBV4-1
ASSPAGTGLREQY TRBJ2-7 TRBV28
ASSSLDGGGYGYT TRBJ1-2 TRBV5-1
ASSPQAGGAETQY TRBJ2-3 TRBV6-4
ASSVAPGTEAF TRBJ1-1 TRBV9
ASSFQGTGELF TRBJ2-2 TRBV5-1
AWRAPGGGETQY TRBJ2-5 TRBV30
ASSYSRGGGYT TRBJ1-2 TRBV6-5
ASSTVGPQRNEQF TRBJ2-1 TRBV7-9
ASRLEQEGQGQLNQPQH TRBJ1-5 TRBV12-2
ASSKHTRTGDPTYSNQPQH TRBJ1-5 TRBV21-1
ASSPTPGAANTGELF TRBJ2-2 TRBV7-2
ASSHKSSGNTIY TRBJ1-3 TRBV16
ATGEGDQPQH TRBJ1-5 TRBV28
ASSYDLAGERVTGELF TRBJ2-2 TRBV28
ASKNQGANSPLH TRBJ1-6 TRBV19
ASSPHGTEAF TRBJ1-1 TRBV7-9
ASSPGAGNYNEQF TRBJ2-1 TRBV5-1
ASSRGAEGETQY TRBJ2-5 TRBV5-1
ASSEQLPPNSEAF TRBJ1-1 TRBV2
ASSPLISGGYNEQF TRBJ2-1 TRBV18